A single sample gave rise to the 32 T cell receptor beta chains below, sequenced in a study of blood T cell repertoires in COVID-19. TCRdb's copy holds only in-frame clones and misses some; the assay was immunoSEQ multiplex PCR. Among approximately 230,000 clones, nearly 90% were seen once, and the ten largest hold 3% to 3.5%. Material: peripheral blood. The source is a man younger than 35 with active or convalescent COVID-19.

This clone appeared a few times. This chain uses TRBV4-2 with TRBJ2-7; TRBD1 might be the D (5 bases). The CDR3 runs 14 residues. CDR1 and CDR2 from the germline V gene are LGHNA and YNFKEQ. V lost 4 bases and J lost 6, with 16 bases in between. CDR3 amino acids: CASSPKKTGSEQYF. The CDR3 DNA sequence: TGTGCCAGCAGCCCAAAGAAAACAGGCTCCGAGCAGTACTTC.

In this sample, this clone turned up once. The chain uses TRBV2 and TRBJ1-1; a possible D gene is TRBD1 (5 bases). The CDR3 extends over 15 amino acids. Germline V gene lookup returns CDR1 SNHLY and CDR2 FYNNEI. Trimming cost V 5 bases and J 0 bases, with 13 bases left between them. CDR3 sequence reads: CASSSQGPMNTEAFF. DNA for the CDR3: TGTGCCAGCAGTAGTCAGGGTCCCATGAACACTGAAGCTTTCTTT.

The chain recombines TRBV27 with TRBJ2-3, with a tentative D call TRBD2 (5 bases). Germline CDR1 reads MNHEY; CDR2 reads SMNVEV (reference sequence). V was trimmed by 5 bases and J by 6 bases, leaving 9 bases between them. This CDR3 comprises 12 residues. The CDR3 DNA is TGTGCCAGCAGTCTACTAGGGGATACGCAGTATTTT. As protein: CASSLLGDTQYF.

The sample holds a few counts of this clone. The chain carries TRBV2 and TRBJ2-5, with a possible D match to TRBD2 (6 bases). Trimming stripped 6 bases from V and 5 bases from J, with 16 bases between. The CDR3 runs 14 residues. Germline CDR1 and CDR2: SNHLY and FYNNEI. CDR3 in DNA: TGTGCCAGCAGGAGCCGGACCGGAGGGGAGACCCAGTACTTC. Translating gives CASRSRTGGETQYF.

This chain connects TRBV7-6 to TRBJ1-1, with D perhaps matching TRBD1 (5 bases). From germline, CDR1 is SGHVS and CDR2 FNYEAQ. The V end lost 1 base, the J end lost 4 bases, and 16 bases lay between the germline ends. The CDR3 length is 16 residues. In DNA form, the CDR3 reads TGTGCCAGCAGCTTAGTATCCGCGGCGCAGGGCACTGAAGCTTTCTTT. This sequence encodes CASSLVSAAQGTEAFF.

The chain recombines TRBV12-3 or TRBV12-4 with TRBJ2-3; 11 positions agree with TRBD1. V was clipped by 6 bases and J by 9 bases; unmatched bases: 5. CDR3 size: 13 residues. CDR3 sequence: CASRRTGGETQYF. The CDR3 DNA reads TGTGCCAGCAGAAGGACAGGGGGCGAGACGCAGTATTTT.

This chain links TRBV5-5 with TRBJ1-5; D perhaps matches TRBD1 (6 bases). V was clipped by 4 bases and J by 3 bases, with 11 bases between them. Germline V gene sequence: CDR1 SGHKS, CDR2 YYEKEE (reference sequence). CDR3 length: 14 residues. Here the CDR3 DNA reads TGTGCCAGCAGCAGTACAGGGATCAATCAGCCCCAGCATTTT. The encoded protein is CASSSTGINQPQHF.

This rearrangement joins TRBV5-1 to TRBJ2-5; D unresolved. From germline, CDR1 is SGHRS and CDR2 YFSETQ. The CDR3 runs to 12 residues. With 4 bases removed from V and 1 base from J, the gap between germline ends came to 5 bases. CDR3 in amino acids: CASSASQETQYF. As DNA, the CDR3 is TGCGCCAGCAGCGCGTCCCAAGAGACCCAGTACTTC.

This chain joins TRBV5-1 and TRBJ1-4; D uncertain. The CDR3 sequence is 13 residues long. From germline, CDR1 is SGHRS and CDR2 YFSETQ. V lost 2 bases and J lost 5, with 7 bases in between. CDR3 in amino acids: CASSFSQNEKLFF. CDR3 nucleotide sequence: TGCGCCAGCAGCTTTTCGCAGAATGAAAAACTGTTTTTT.

This clone was seen a few times. This rearrangement joins TRBV5-6 to TRBJ2-3, with D possibly TRBD2 on 6 matching bases. The CDR3 has 14 amino acids. In germline, CDR1 is SGHDT, CDR2 YYEEEE. V lost 0 bases and J 8 bases, leaving 13 bases between the germline ends. CDR3 DNA sequence: TGTGCCAGCAGCTTGGAACTAGCCCCCCGTACGCAGTATTTT. Its translation: CASSLELAPRTQYF. Looking up the rest from reference TRBV5-6 and TRBJ2-3 gives the full variable domain: DAGVTQSPTHLIKTRGQQVTLRCSPKSGHDTVSWYQQALGQGPQFIFQYYEEEERQRGNFPDRFSGHQFPNYSSELNVNALLLGDSALYLCASSLELAPRTQYFGPGTRLTVL.

The rearrangement links TRBV9 to TRBJ2-1, with 7 bases identical to TRBD2. This CDR3 is 17 amino acids long. Germline V CDR1 and CDR2: SGDLS, YYNGEE. The V gene end was trimmed by 0 bases and the J gene end by 9 bases; junction bases not matched to a gene: 15. CDR3 bases: TGTGCCAGCAGCGTAGGCCCCAGGGCGGGAGTTGGCCCTGAGCAGTTCTTC. As protein: CASSVGPRAGVGPEQFF.

This clone was detected a few times. The V gene is TRBV18, the J gene TRBJ1-3; TRBD1 agrees at 8 bases. The CDR3 runs 14 residues. Trimming removed 3 bases from V and 2 bases from J; junction bases left unmatched: 0. Germline V gene data show CDR1 as KGHSH and CDR2 as LQKENI. The CDR3 DNA sequence: TGTGCCAGCTCACCGGACAGGGCTGGAAACACCATATATTTT. Amino acid sequence: CASSPDRAGNTIYF.

The V gene is TRBV19, the J gene TRBJ1-5; possible D gene TRBD1, 6 bases. CDR3 size: 17 residues. V was clipped by 3 bases and J by 1 base, with 16 bases between them. Germline CDR1 LNHDA, CDR2 SQIVND (reference sequence). CDR3 in DNA: TGTGCCAGTAGTATTGATGGAGGGGGGGTCAGCAATCAGCCCCAGCATTTT. This gives the protein CASSIDGGGVSNQPQHF.

The rearrangement joins TRBV6-5 to TRBJ2-7; TRBD1 might be the D (5 bases). Germline CDR1 reads MNHEY; CDR2 reads SVGAGI. The length of the CDR3 is 12 residues. V was shortened by 8 bases and J by 6 bases, with 14 bases between the two germline ends. The CDR3 DNA reads as TGTGCCAGCTTCCGACAGTCAGGCGAGCAGTACTTC. Amino acids: CASFRQSGEQYF.

J is TRBJ2-7 and V is TRBV7-6; a weak D match, TRBD2 (6 bases). V was clipped by 0 bases and J by 2 bases, with 14 bases between them. The germline V gene encodes CDR1 SGHVS and CDR2 FNYEAQ. This CDR3 comprises 16 residues. Here the CDR3 DNA reads TGTGCCAGCAGCTTAGCGCAGGGCGGGGTCACCTACGAGCAGTACTTC. This translates into CASSLAQGGVTYEQYF.

V is TRBV4-2 and J is TRBJ2-7; 7 nucleotides match TRBD2. V dropped 2 bases and J dropped 4; count of bases not matched to a gene: 8. The CDR3 covers 15 residues. Germline CDR1 and CDR2: LGHNA and YNFKEQ. The CDR3 sequence is CASSQRASGSYEQYF. In DNA form, the CDR3 reads TGTGCCAGCAGCCAACGGGCTAGCGGAAGTTACGAGCAGTACTTC.

This chain uses TRBV7-8 with TRBJ2-1; D may be TRBD2 (5 bases). Germline V gives CDR1 SGHVS, CDR2 FQNEAQ. With 3 bases removed from V and 5 bases from J, the gap between germline ends came to 23 bases. The CDR3 runs to 18 residues. The CDR3 loop reads CASSFRLVWTAINNEQFF. CDR3 nucleotide sequence: TGTGCCAGCAGCTTTAGGTTAGTCTGGACTGCCATTAACAATGAGCAGTTCTTC. The full variable domain, in which reference TRBV7-8 and TRBJ2-1 provide the parts outside the CDR3, is GAGVSQSPRYKVAKRGQDVALRCDPISGHVSLFWYQQALGQGPEFLTYFQNEAQLDKSGLPSDRFFAERPEGSVSTLKIQRTQQEDSAVYLCASSFRLVWTAINNEQFFGPGTRLTVL.

This clone has just one count. V usage is TRBV12-5 and J usage is TRBJ1-2; tentative D call: TRBD1 (5 bases). The germline V gene encodes CDR1 LGHNT and CDR2 FRNRAP. The CDR3 is made up of 13 amino acids. The ends were cut back, 4 bases at V and 4 bases at J, with 10 bases in the middle. CDR3 sequence reads: CASGSGTFYGYTF. Written as DNA, the CDR3 is TGTGCTAGTGGTTCAGGGACTTTCTATGGCTACACCTTC.

The gene calls are TRBV15 and TRBJ1-5; tentative D call: TRBD1 (6 bases). V shed 0 bases and J shed 6 bases, with 30 bases lying between them. This CDR3 contains 21 residues. The V gene's germline CDR1 is LNHNV and CDR2 YYDKDF (reference sequence). DNA for the CDR3: TGTGCCACCAGCAGAGACTCTTCCACTTTTTACAGGGTAGGTCTCGGTCAGCCCCAGCATTTT. Translation: CATSRDSSTFYRVGLGQPQHF. Filled out from reference TRBV15 and TRBJ1-5, the complete variable domain reads DAMVIQNPRYQVTQFGKPVTLSCSQTLNHNVMYWYQQKSSQAPKLLFHYYDKDFNNEADTPDNFQSRRPNTSFCFLDIRSPGLGDTAMYLCATSRDSSTFYRVGLGQPQHFGDGTRLSIL.

CDR3 DNA: TGTGCCAGCAGCTTGGGGCCAGCGGGAGTGGGGGAGACCCAGTACTTC. Translating gives CASSLGPAGVGETQYF. The chain carries TRBV5-4 and TRBJ2-5; TRBD2 aligns across 8 bases. Looked up from germline, CDR1 is SGHNT and CDR2 is YYREEE (reference sequence). V shed 0 bases, J shed 5 bases, and the junction held 9 bases outside the gene matches. This CDR3 spans 16 amino acids. The full variable domain, in which reference TRBV5-4 and TRBJ2-5 provide the parts outside the CDR3, is ETGVTQSPTHLIKTRGQQVTLRCSSQSGHNTVSWYQQALGQGPQFIFQYYREEENGRGNFPPRFSGLQFPNYSSELNVNALELDDSALYLCASSLGPAGVGETQYFGPGTRLLVL.

The genes are TRBV5-1 and TRBJ1-2; D is possibly TRBD1 (5 bases). Trimming took 1 base from V and 4 from J, leaving 11 bases between them. Per the germline V gene, CDR1 is SGHRS and CDR2 is YFSETQ. This CDR3 has 14 residues. The CDR3 protein is CASSLLDGAYGYTF. Written as DNA, the CDR3 is TGCGCCAGCAGCTTGCTGGATGGGGCCTATGGCTACACCTTC.

The chain employs TRBV28 and TRBJ1-2, with D hard to call. The CDR3 spans 14 residues. Trimming pared 3 bases from V and 6 bases from J, leaving 14 bases between. CDR1 and CDR2 from the germline V gene are MDHEN and SYDVKM. In nucleotides, the CDR3 is TGTGCCAGCAGTTTGGGAGGGTTTGAAGATGGCTACACCTTC. Translation gives CASSLGGFEDGYTF.

The CDR3 DNA follows: TGCAGCGTTGAAGTATCGCGGATGAACACTGAAGCTTTCTTT. Its protein is CSVEVSRMNTEAFF. The rearrangement joins TRBV29-1 to TRBJ1-1; D is uncertain. Germline V gene lookup returns CDR1 SQVTM and CDR2 ANQGSEA. The CDR3 loop spans 14 amino acids. Deletions cut 1 base from V and 0 bases from J, with 9 bases between. Full variable domain (remainder filled in from reference TRBV29-1 and TRBJ1-1): SAVISQKPSRDICQRGTSLTIQCQVDSQVTMMFWYRQQPGQSLTLIATANQGSEATYESGFVIDKFPISRPNLTFSTLTVSNMSPEDSSIYLCSVEVSRMNTEAFFGQGTRLTVV.

The gene calls are TRBV25-1 and TRBJ2-7, with 10 positions matching TRBD2. The CDR3 consists of 15 residues. Germline CDR1 MGHDK, CDR2 SYGVNS. The V and J ends lost 4 bases and 4 bases, in that order; junction bases with no gene match: 7. The CDR3 spells CASSAASGSGYEQYF. In DNA, the CDR3 is TGTGCCAGCAGTGCTGCTAGCGGGAGTGGGTACGAGCAGTACTTC.

This clone was seen just once. V and J are TRBV6-2 or TRBV6-3 and TRBJ2-7, with a possible D match to TRBD1 (5 bases). Trimming left V 2 bases short and J 3 bases short, with 11 bases between. The CDR3 sequence is 14 residues long. Germline-derived CDR1 and CDR2 are MNHEY and SVGEGT. CDR3 residues: CASSYNRQDYEQYF. The CDR3 bases are TGTGCCAGCAGTTACAACAGGCAAGACTACGAGCAGTACTTC.

This chain links TRBV2 with TRBJ1-2, with no clear D. CDR1 and CDR2 (germline): SNHLY, FYNNEI. The CDR3 contains 14 residues. The V end was cut by 6 bases, the J end by 6 bases, with 17 bases between. CDR3 amino acids: CASSGGMRGHGYTF. The CDR3 DNA sequence: TGTGCCAGCAGCGGAGGGATGCGAGGCCATGGCTACACCTTC.

CDR3 in DNA: TGTGCCAGTAGTATATTCACGGGGAACACTGAAGCTTTCTTT. Encoded protein: CASSIFTGNTEAFF. The V and J genes are TRBV19 and TRBJ1-1; D remains ambiguous. Trimming took off 2 bases at V and 1 base at J, with 8 bases between the two ends. The V gene's germline CDR1 is LNHDA and CDR2 SQIVND (reference sequence). This CDR3 is built from 14 residues.

CDR3 protein: CASSLDRQMSPLHF. As DNA, the CDR3 is TGTGCCAGCAGTTTAGACAGGCAGATGTCACCCCTCCACTTT. The chain links TRBV27 to TRBJ1-6, with a weak D call TRBD1 (6 bases). Between the trimmed V and J ends, which lost 2 bases and 10 bases, there was a span of 12 bases. The CDR3 runs 14 residues. From germline, CDR1 is MNHEY and CDR2 SMNVEV (reference sequence).

This chain links TRBV21-1 with TRBJ2-7; the table assigns TRBD1, which was not confirmed against the DNA. TRBV21-1 is annotated as a pseudogene. The CDR3 runs to 16 residues. The CDR3 DNA sequence: TGTGCCAGCAGCTTCCACCGGGACAGGGAAACGGGAGAGCAGTACTTC. Protein sequence: CASSFHRDRETGEQYF.

The V call is TRBV12-3 or TRBV12-4, the J call TRBJ2-7; possibly TRBD1 for D (6 bases). The V and J ends lost 3 bases and 6 bases respectively, with 12 bases between them. The CDR3 runs to 13 residues. CDR3 nucleotides: TGTGCCAGCAGTTTTCTGGGGGCCGCCGAGCAGTACTTC. Translation gives CASSFLGAAEQYF.

V usage is TRBV7-2 and J usage is TRBJ1-2; D uncertain. Germline CDR1 SGHTA, CDR2 FQGNSA. The CDR3 runs 13 residues. The germline V and J ends were trimmed by 5 bases and 4 bases, with 11 bases remaining between them. This CDR3 reads CASSDYFSYGYTF. CDR3 nucleotides: TGTGCCAGCAGCGACTACTTTAGCTATGGCTACACCTTC.

This clone showed up just once. The chain is built from TRBV21-1 and TRBJ2-5; TRBD1, as called in the table, went unchecked against the DNA. TRBV21-1 is designated a pseudogene. The CDR3 is 14 amino acids. CDR3 in DNA: TGTGCCAGCAGCAAAGTCGACAGAAGAGAGACCCAGTACTTC. Encoded protein: CASSKVDRRETQYF.